These T cell receptor beta chains were read from a single sample in a study of blood T cell repertoires in COVID-19. Produced via immunoSEQ multiplex PCR; TCRdb's table is partial and in-frame only. The sample records 78,000 or so clones, roughly 86% being singletons. What was sequenced was peripheral blood. The source of these receptors is a man aged 45 to 65 with active or convalescent COVID-19. Both conserved end residues are part of each CDR3. The D gene is left open where the match is weak. Rows give clone size only sometimes, using once, few, many, or a class for an expanded clone.

D: .
J: TRBJ2-5
size: .
V: TRBV7-9
DNA: TGTGCCAGCAGCTCGAAGGAGCGAGAGGAGGAGACCCAGTACTTC
CDR3: CASSSKEREEETQYF

D: .
J: TRBJ1-4
size: .
V: TRBV5-4
DNA: TGTGCCAGCAGTCCGGAGGGGACGCGGGGGTTAGGGAATGAAAAACTGTTTTTT
CDR3: CASSPEGTRGLGNEKLFF

D: .
J: TRBJ1-6
size: few
V: TRBV14
DNA: TGTGCCAGCAGTCCCCGGACTGCCAGGGAGGGTCTGTATTCACCCCTCCACTTT
CDR3: CASSPRTAREGLYSPLHF

D: TRBD1
J: TRBJ2-2
size: .
V: TRBV27
DNA: TGTGCCAGCAGTTTAACAGGGGGCGTAGGGACCGGGGAGCTGTTTTTT
CDR3: CASSLTGGVGTGELFF

D: TRBD1
J: TRBJ2-7
size: .
V: TRBV19
DNA: TGTGCCAGTGCCGGGACAGGGGGCCACGAGCAGTACTTC
CDR3: CASAGTGGHEQYF

D: TRBD1
J: TRBJ2-5
size: .
V: TRBV12-3/TRBV12-4
DNA: TGTGCCAGCAGTTTCGGGACAGTGGAGACCCAGTACTTC
CDR3: CASSFGTVETQYF

D: TRBD1
J: TRBJ2-5
size: .
V: TRBV5-5
DNA: TGTGGATCAAGAGGCGGGACAGGGACGTTAGAGACCCAGTACTTC
CDR3: CGSRGGTGTLETQYF

D: .
J: TRBJ1-1
size: .
V: TRBV5-1
DNA: TGCGCCAGCAGCGCTCAGGGTACGGACACTGAAGCTTTCTTT
CDR3: CASSAQGTDTEAFF

D: .
J: TRBJ2-5
size: once
V: TRBV5-1
DNA: TGCGCCAGCAGCTTGTTTCAGCAAGAGACCCAGTACTTC
CDR3: CASSLFQQETQYF

D: .
J: TRBJ1-6
size: .
V: TRBV5-1
DNA: TGCGCCAGCAGCTTATGGGGGCCGGATAATTCACCCCTCCACTTT
CDR3: CASSLWGPDNSPLHF

D: TRBD1
J: TRBJ2-7
size: .
V: TRBV7-9
DNA: TGTGCCAGCAGCTTATTCGGGACAGGGTCCTACGAGCAGTACTTC
CDR3: CASSLFGTGSYEQYF

D: .
J: TRBJ1-1
size: .
V: TRBV12-3/TRBV12-4
DNA: TGTGCCAGCAGTTTAGGAGCGAACACTGAAGCTTTCTTT
CDR3: CASSLGANTEAFF

D: TRBD2
J: TRBJ2-1
size: .
V: TRBV6-2/TRBV6-3
DNA: TGTGCCAGCAGTTACCACGGGGGGGGCGGCTACAATGAGCAGTTCTTC
CDR3: CASSYHGGGGYNEQFF

D: TRBD1
J: TRBJ2-1
size: .
V: TRBV5-1
DNA: TGCGCCAGCAGCCTAATGGGACAGGGAAACAATGAGCAGTTCTTC
CDR3: CASSLMGQGNNEQFF

D: .
J: TRBJ1-2
size: .
V: TRBV7-8
DNA: TGTGCCAGCAGCTCCTTAGGGGGAGGCTACACCTTC
CDR3: CASSSLGGGYTF

D: TRBD2
J: TRBJ2-1
size: .
V: TRBV30
DNA: TGTGCCTGGAGTAAGACTAGCGGGTCCTACAATGAGCAGTTCTTC
CDR3: CAWSKTSGSYNEQFF

D: TRBD1
J: TRBJ2-1
size: .
V: TRBV10-1
DNA: TGCGCCAGCAGTGAGTTCGGGACAGGGGGCCGCAATGAGCAGTTCTTC
CDR3: CASSEFGTGGRNEQFF

D: TRBD2
J: TRBJ2-5
size: .
V: TRBV3-1/TRBV3-2
DNA: TGTGCCAGCAGCCAAGCCGGGACTAGCGGTACCATCACCCAGTACTTC
CDR3: CASSQAGTSGTITQYF

D: .
J: TRBJ1-6
size: .
V: TRBV3-1/TRBV3-2
DNA: TGTGCCAGCAGCCAAGATATCAGGGTTTCACCCCTCCACTTT
CDR3: CASSQDIRVSPLHF

D: TRBD1
J: TRBJ2-3
size: .
V: TRBV4-1
DNA: TGCGCCAGCAGCCAAGAGGAGGGGCCGACAGGGGGCATTGATACGCAGTATTTT
CDR3: CASSQEEGPTGGIDTQYF

D: .
J: TRBJ2-3
size: .
V: TRBV14
DNA: TGTGCCAGCAGCCTCGATCGCGACTTACGGTTT
CDR3: CASSLDRDLRF

D: TRBD2
J: TRBJ2-3
size: .
V: TRBV9
DNA: TGTGCCAGCAGCGTCGCTAGCGGGGGGTTTTTAGATACGCAGTATTTT
CDR3: CASSVASGGFLDTQYF

D: .
J: TRBJ1-1
size: .
V: TRBV5-1
DNA: TGCGCCAGCAGCCCAGAGGGATGGACTGAAGCTTTCTTT
CDR3: CASSPEGWTEAFF

D: TRBD1
J: TRBJ1-4
size: .
V: TRBV13
DNA: TGTGCCAGCAGCTTCAGGGGGCGCGGGGATGAAAAACTGTTTTTT
CDR3: CASSFRGRGDEKLFF

D: TRBD2
J: TRBJ2-5
size: .
V: TRBV5-1
DNA: TGCGCCAGCGGCAGCGGGGGCCCCCAAGAGACCCAGTACTTC
CDR3: CASGSGGPQETQYF

D: TRBD1
J: TRBJ1-5
size: .
V: TRBV30
DNA: TGTGCCTGGTCCGGGACAGGGGGATATCAGCCCCAGCATTTT
CDR3: CAWSGTGGYQPQHF

D: TRBD2
J: TRBJ2-3
size: .
V: TRBV29-1
DNA: TGCAGCGTTCAGCGGGGGCTTCCATCCACAGATACGCAGTATTTT
CDR3: CSVQRGLPSTDTQYF

D: .
J: TRBJ1-1
size: .
V: TRBV7-2
DNA: TGTGCCAGCAGCCCGAACTCCGGGTCCACTGAAGCTTTCTTT
CDR3: CASSPNSGSTEAFF

D: TRBD1
J: TRBJ2-7
size: .
V: TRBV11-2
DNA: TGTGCCAGCAGCTTAGGCTGGACAGGGGACTACGAGCAGTACTTC
CDR3: CASSLGWTGDYEQYF

D: .
J: TRBJ2-5
size: .
V: TRBV5-4
DNA: TGTGCCAGCAGCTACGCTCGATTAGCTGGGACCCAGTACTTC
CDR3: CASSYARLAGTQYF

D: TRBD2
J: TRBJ2-7
size: .
V: TRBV30
DNA: TGTGCCTGGAGTCCATCATCTAGCGGGGGAAGGGGTGAGCAGTACTTC
CDR3: CAWSPSSSGGRGEQYF

D: TRBD1
J: TRBJ1-2
size: once
V: TRBV6-5
DNA: TGTGCCAACAGTTCACAGGGGTCGGGCTACACCTTC
CDR3: CANSSQGSGYTF

D: .
J: TRBJ2-1
size: .
V: TRBV7-2
DNA: TGTGCCAGCAGTTTGGGACATCCTAGAGATGGTGAGCAGTTCTTC
CDR3: CASSLGHPRDGEQFF

D: .
J: TRBJ2-3
size: .
V: TRBV5-1
DNA: TGCGCCAGCAGCTTGCAGGCAGAGAAAGATACGCAGTATTTT
CDR3: CASSLQAEKDTQYF

D: .
J: TRBJ2-5
size: .
V: TRBV4-1
DNA: TGCGCCAGCAGCCAAGACAGGTGGGGCCAGGGTATAGAATATCAAGAGACCCAGTACTTC
CDR3: CASSQDRWGQGIEYQETQYF

D: .
J: TRBJ1-3
size: .
V: TRBV19
DNA: TGTGCCAGTAGTTACCCCAGGGGCTCTGGAAACACCATATATTTT
CDR3: CASSYPRGSGNTIYF